This is a list of T cell receptor beta chains from one sample in a study of vaccination effects on CD4 cells after COVID-19. Their antigen targets remain unknown. Measured with immunoSEQ multiplex PCR; TCRdb has only the in-frame clones, and not every one. Among tens of thousands of clones listed, about four fifths were seen once. The sequencing used CD4+ T cells from PBMCs cultured with SARS-CoV-2 spike peptides, collected before COVID-19 vaccination. The receptors were sampled from a human donor who received a COVID-19 vaccine. Each CDR3 is given without its conserved first and last residue. Each record gives: V gene, J gene, clone size, CDR3 length, CDR3 protein. Some rows mark clone size as missing; the rest say once, few, many or name a class of expanded clone.

V gene: TRBV6-5
J gene: TRBJ2-1
clone size: NA
CDR3 length: 12
CDR3 protein: ASSGGITYNEQF

V gene: TRBV30
J gene: TRBJ1-5
clone size: NA
CDR3 length: 12
CDR3 protein: AWSSGTGEKPQH

V gene: TRBV14
J gene: TRBJ1-4
clone size: NA
CDR3 length: 11
CDR3 protein: ASSQDFGEKLF

V gene: TRBV27
J gene: TRBJ2-1
clone size: NA
CDR3 length: 13
CDR3 protein: ASSFARTGRNEQF

V gene: TRBV5-1
J gene: TRBJ2-3
clone size: NA
CDR3 length: 14
CDR3 protein: ASSRRQSPSTDTQY

V gene: TRBV7-3
J gene: TRBJ2-5
clone size: NA
CDR3 length: 14
CDR3 protein: ASSLTGRVSQETQY

V gene: TRBV4-3
J gene: TRBJ1-2
clone size: NA
CDR3 length: 13
CDR3 protein: ASSQGSTGNYGYT

V gene: TRBV19
J gene: TRBJ2-3
clone size: NA
CDR3 length: 14
CDR3 protein: ASRLGANGGTDTQY

V gene: TRBV6-5
J gene: TRBJ1-1
clone size: NA
CDR3 length: 13
CDR3 protein: ASRDRGLYYTEAF

V gene: TRBV5-1
J gene: TRBJ2-2
clone size: NA
CDR3 length: 14
CDR3 protein: ASSLVSGPNTGELF

V gene: TRBV5-1
J gene: TRBJ2-5
clone size: NA
CDR3 length: 12
CDR3 protein: ASSLLGAGETQY

V gene: TRBV27
J gene: TRBJ1-1
clone size: NA
CDR3 length: 12
CDR3 protein: ASSLLRDRAQAF

V gene: TRBV6-5
J gene: TRBJ1-5
clone size: once
CDR3 length: 13
CDR3 protein: ASSRDSFGNQPQH

V gene: TRBV3-1/TRBV3-2
J gene: TRBJ2-5
clone size: NA
CDR3 length: 13
CDR3 protein: ASSSIGRTQETQY

V gene: TRBV5-4
J gene: TRBJ2-6
clone size: NA
CDR3 length: 13
CDR3 protein: ASSLAGRGANVLT

V gene: TRBV7-8
J gene: TRBJ2-2
clone size: NA
CDR3 length: 15
CDR3 protein: ASSLGVPGGSTGELF

V gene: TRBV21-1
J gene: TRBJ1-1
clone size: few
CDR3 length: 11
CDR3 protein: ARDGSMNTEAF

V gene: TRBV7-2
J gene: TRBJ1-6
clone size: NA
CDR3 length: 13
CDR3 protein: ASSLAGTGLSPLH

V gene: TRBV6-5
J gene: TRBJ1-6
clone size: NA
CDR3 length: 13
CDR3 protein: ASRRDAPYNSPLH

V gene: TRBV19
J gene: TRBJ2-2
clone size: NA
CDR3 length: 12
CDR3 protein: ASSTFGGPGELF

V gene: TRBV2
J gene: TRBJ2-1
clone size: NA
CDR3 length: 13
CDR3 protein: ASSEIMGSWNEQF

V gene: TRBV2
J gene: TRBJ2-3
clone size: NA
CDR3 length: 13
CDR3 protein: ASRTRGRSTDTQY

V gene: TRBV2
J gene: TRBJ2-3
clone size: NA
CDR3 length: 13
CDR3 protein: ASRLTRTSTDTQY

V gene: TRBV5-1
J gene: TRBJ1-1
clone size: NA
CDR3 length: 14
CDR3 protein: ASSLRLGSANTEAF

V gene: TRBV5-6
J gene: TRBJ2-2
clone size: NA
CDR3 length: 11
CDR3 protein: ASSLTNTGELF

V gene: TRBV24-1
J gene: TRBJ2-3
clone size: NA
CDR3 length: 13
CDR3 protein: ATSDLWQGTDTQY

V gene: TRBV7-2
J gene: TRBJ2-2
clone size: NA
CDR3 length: 14
CDR3 protein: ASRPPGGVATGELF

V gene: TRBV7-2
J gene: TRBJ2-3
clone size: NA
CDR3 length: 16
CDR3 protein: ASSFTVFSTTRQGTQY

V gene: TRBV6-2/TRBV6-3
J gene: TRBJ2-3
clone size: NA
CDR3 length: 15
CDR3 protein: ASSWPQGAGGLYTQY

V gene: TRBV19
J gene: TRBJ1-1
clone size: NA
CDR3 length: 11
CDR3 protein: ASRVANENKAF

V gene: TRBV2
J gene: TRBJ2-6
clone size: NA
CDR3 length: 13
CDR3 protein: ASSELVPGANVLT

V gene: TRBV5-8
J gene: TRBJ2-3
clone size: few
CDR3 length: 14
CDR3 protein: ASPFPPGISTDTQY

V gene: TRBV5-1
J gene: TRBJ2-1
clone size: NA
CDR3 length: 17
CDR3 protein: ASSPSGKGSTSSYNEQF

V gene: TRBV7-2
J gene: TRBJ1-2
clone size: NA
CDR3 length: 13
CDR3 protein: ASSSVPGSAYGYT

V gene: TRBV21-1
J gene: TRBJ2-1
clone size: NA
CDR3 length: 18
CDR3 protein: ASSKGGGLAGGLSYNEQF

V gene: TRBV18
J gene: TRBJ1-6
clone size: few
CDR3 length: 13
CDR3 protein: ASSPPSPANSPLH

V gene: TRBV29-1
J gene: TRBJ1-1
clone size: NA
CDR3 length: 11
CDR3 protein: SVERAVNTEAF

V gene: TRBV7-2
J gene: TRBJ2-5
clone size: NA
CDR3 length: 14
CDR3 protein: ASSLALTSGGETQY

V gene: TRBV6-5
J gene: TRBJ1-5
clone size: NA
CDR3 length: 12
CDR3 protein: ASIEGYSNQPQH

V gene: TRBV2
J gene: TRBJ2-3
clone size: NA
CDR3 length: 13
CDR3 protein: ASSRQGLAQDTQY

V gene: TRBV6-1
J gene: TRBJ1-1
clone size: NA
CDR3 length: 13
CDR3 protein: ASSETGTGSFEAF

V gene: TRBV11-2
J gene: TRBJ2-3
clone size: NA
CDR3 length: 16
CDR3 protein: ASSLDKITGGFFDTQY

V gene: TRBV24-1
J gene: TRBJ2-5
clone size: medium-sized
CDR3 length: 14
CDR3 protein: ATSLSGETWGETQY

V gene: TRBV5-1
J gene: TRBJ1-1
clone size: NA
CDR3 length: 11
CDR3 protein: ASSLEPRTEAF

V gene: TRBV6-2/TRBV6-3
J gene: TRBJ2-3
clone size: once
CDR3 length: 13
CDR3 protein: ASSYNPQATDTQY